A selection of T cell receptor beta chains follows, all from one sample in a study of CD8 T cells in Susac syndrome. Each CDR3 protein gets one entry after TCRdb re-called the immunoSEQ multiplex PCR reads with MiXCR. The sample has some 200,000 distinct CDR3 sequences, 90% to 95% seen once; the top ten hold 0.093%. Material for sequencing was CD4+ T cells from PBMCs. Receptors originate from a human donor with multiple sclerosis. The CDR3 runs from the conserved cysteine through the conserved F or W.

TRBV7-9	15	TRBJ2-2	CASSLERGFTGELFF
TRBV11-2	15	TRBJ1-5	CASSLGGVPHQPQHF
TRBV20-1	14	TRBJ2-2	CSAQGDRGHGELFF
TRBV24-1	15	TRBJ2-1	CATSERGLNYNEQFF
TRBV20-1	14	TRBJ1-1	CSRQDGAGNTEAFF
TRBV6-2/TRBV6-3	12	TRBJ2-1	CASSHRDAEQFF
TRBV5-1	14	TRBJ1-2	CASGPGQGLHGYTF
TRBV14	18	TRBJ2-3	CASSHARFLARSTDTQYF
TRBV20-1	14	TRBJ2-3	CSALGRSRTDTQYF
TRBV6-1	15	TRBJ2-2	CASTLRGSGTGELFF
TRBV7-9	16	TRBJ2-2	CASSLGLAENTGELFF
TRBV5-6	13	TRBJ1-5	CASSAGVIQPQHF
TRBV30	15	TRBJ2-1	CAWSVGGTTYNEQFF
TRBV25-1	15	TRBJ2-1	CASSEGRGDYNEQFF
TRBV20-1	18	TRBJ2-4	CSARLGVGVAGSKNIQYF
TRBV20-1	14	TRBJ2-5	CSAREDGTQETQYF
TRBV7-8	12	TRBJ1-1	CASSYQGGEAFF
TRBV12-3/TRBV12-4	15	TRBJ2-2	CASSFWQTNTGELFF
TRBV13	19	TRBJ2-5	CASSSQTILRDRDQETQYF
TRBV24-1	14	TRBJ1-1	CATSEGRGGAEAFF
TRBV20-1	14	TRBJ2-1	CSATDRSSYNEQFF
TRBV9	15	TRBJ1-2	CASSSVPGQPYGYTF
TRBV7-3	15	TRBJ2-3	CASSPGSASTDTQYF
TRBV6-1	15	TRBJ1-4	CATGMTGQSDEKLFF
TRBV7-9	15	TRBJ2-1	CASSTSGSLSNEQFF
TRBV20-1	14	TRBJ2-7	CSARGVGGKYEQYF
TRBV29-1	19	TRBJ1-1	CSVEGQGASSPYLNTEAFF
TRBV4-2	14	TRBJ2-3	CASTPGRHTDTQYF
TRBV15	13	TRBJ2-7	CATSRDLWSEQYF
TRBV7-3	16	TRBJ2-7	CASSLGTGTGVDEQYF
TRBV2	12	TRBJ1-5	CASSEGGLSRDF
TRBV20-1	14	TRBJ2-3	CSAREASGPSTQYF
TRBV9	13	TRBJ1-1	CASGWADNTEAFF
TRBV5-6	15	TRBJ2-3	CASSGRTRRTDTQYF
TRBV20-1	16	TRBJ2-4	CSARDFGGLAKNIQYF
TRBV5-1	15	TRBJ2-3	CASSLGTRDTDTQYF
TRBV19	17	TRBJ2-1	CASRLSAGGPLSNEQFF
TRBV7-2	16	TRBJ2-7	CASSFNPGQGSYEQYF
TRBV24-1	16	TRBJ1-2	CATSDGEGGGNYGYTF
TRBV7-8	15	TRBJ1-4	CASSLGRTPREKLFF
TRBV29-1	13	TRBJ2-1	CSVRVTGSNEQFF
TRBV20-1	13	TRBJ1-2	CSAPSRGSPGYTF
TRBV7-2	13	TRBJ1-1	CASSLRWVAEAFF
TRBV24-1	16	TRBJ2-5	CATSDPSGGGQETQYF
TRBV20-1	13	TRBJ1-2	CSASRGGWGGYTF